Listed here are 6 T cell receptor beta chains from one sample, sequenced in a study of T cell responses to AZD1222 COVID-19 vaccine. Only in-frame clones appear in the TCRdb table, and some are missing; sequencing was by immunoSEQ multiplex PCR. There are about 180,000 clones in the sample; 85% to 90% occur only once, and 1.5% to 2% lies in the top ten. Sequencing used peripheral blood, obtained on day 0 of AZD1222 vaccination. These receptors were collected from an adult in good health.

This chain's CDR3 is CATSEPTRGELFF. DNA for the CDR3: TGTGCCACCAGTGAACCCACCAGGGGGGAGCTGTTTTTT. The chain is built from TRBV24-1 and TRBJ2-2; D uncertain. CDR1 and CDR2 from the germline V gene are KGHDR and SFDVKD. This CDR3 region has 13 residues. Trimming took off 4 bases at V and 8 bases at J, with 10 bases between the two ends.

This chain connects TRBV20-1 to TRBJ1-1; no clear D gene. Germline CDR1 reads DFQATT; CDR2 reads SNEGSKA (reference sequence). V dropped 3 bases and J dropped 8 bases, with 10 bases sitting between them. This CDR3 is 11 amino acids long. CDR3 DNA sequence: TGCAGTGCTAGCACTCCACAGGAAGCTTTCTTT. This encodes CSASTPQEAFF.

A remark on this clone: Other nucleotide sequences from this sample produce the same CDR3. The V gene is TRBV28, the J gene TRBJ2-7; no firm D call. Germline assignment: CDR1 MDHEN and CDR2 SYDVKM. The V end was cut by 5 bases, the J end by 2 bases, with 4 bases between. This CDR3 is built from 11 residues. CDR3 region: CASSGAYEQYF. DNA of the CDR3: TGTGCCAGCAGTGGGGCCTACGAGCAGTACTTC. The full variable domain, rest sourced from reference TRBV28 and TRBJ2-7, is DVKVTQSSRYLVKRTGEKVFLECVQDMDHENMFWYRQDPGLGLRLIYFSYDVKMKEKGDIPEGYSVSREKKERFSLILESASTNQTSMYLCASSGAYEQYFGPGTRLTVT.

The genes are TRBV27 and TRBJ2-1; 9 bases agree with TRBD1. The CDR3 extends over 17 amino acids. From germline, CDR1 is MNHEY and CDR2 SMNVEV (reference sequence). The ends lost 2 bases at V and 0 bases at J; junction bases unmatched: 5. The CDR3 nucleotides read TGTGCCAGCAGTTTAACAGGGGGCCCCAGCTCCTACAATGAGCAGTTCTTC. It yields the protein CASSLTGGPSSYNEQFF.

V and J are TRBV28 and TRBJ2-2, with 10 bases lining up with TRBD1. V lost 4 bases and J lost 5; bases outside the gene matches: 4. The CDR3 totals 15 residues. Germline V gene sequence: CDR1 MDHEN, CDR2 SYDVKM. The CDR3 here is CASSSAGQGTGELFF. The CDR3 region has the DNA TGTGCCAGCAGTTCGGCGGGACAGGGGACCGGGGAGCTGTTTTTT.

This chain uses TRBV9 with TRBJ2-5, with 7 positions matching TRBD1. V dropped 6 bases and J dropped 0; count of bases not matched to a gene: 2. Germline-derived CDR1 and CDR2 are SGDLS and YYNGEE. This CDR3 spans 13 amino acids. Here the CDR3 DNA reads TGTGCCAGCAAGGGACAGTACCAAGAGACCCAGTACTTC. Encoded protein: CASKGQYQETQYF.